Presented here are 14 T cell receptor beta chains from one specimen sequenced in a study of cytomegalovirus exposure and HLA in healthy donors. Assay used: immunoSEQ multiplex PCR; TCRdb lists only in-frame clones, some missing. The data show 150,000 to 200,000 clones, with about 82% seen just once and about 2% held by the top ten. The specimen sequenced was PBMCs. All receptors derive from a man aged 30-40 years in good health and CMV-seropositive.

The chain combines TRBV23-1 with TRBJ2-5, with D possibly TRBD1 on 6 matching bases. TRBV23-1 is recorded as an ORF, its role being uncertain. V gave up 5 bases and J gave up 5 bases, with 21 bases separating them. CDR3 length: 16 amino acids. CDR3 sequence: CASSYTRGRLRETQYF. The CDR3 bases are TGCGCCAGCAGTTACACCAGGGGAAGGCTACGGGAGACCCAGTACTTC.

V usage is TRBV6-1 and J usage is TRBJ2-5; D is unresolved. Looked up from germline, CDR1 is MNHNS and CDR2 is SASEGT. The CDR3 is made up of 13 amino acids. With 8 bases removed from V and 5 bases from J, the gap between germline ends came to 15 bases. The CDR3 DNA is TGTGCCAGCGGGTACCAGGAACGGGAGACCCAGTACTTC. Its translation: CASGYQERETQYF.

The chain employs TRBV9 and TRBJ1-5; 7 nucleotides line up with TRBD1. The trim removed 0 bases at V and 0 bases at J, leaving 9 bases unmatched. This CDR3 region has 18 residues. CDR1 and CDR2 from the germline V gene are SGDLS and YYNGEE. The CDR3 reads CASSVATGAIYSNQPQHF. For the CDR3, the DNA is TGTGCCAGCAGCGTAGCTACAGGGGCGATATATAGCAATCAGCCCCAGCATTTT.

The chain joins TRBV7-9 to TRBJ1-1; possible D gene TRBD1, 6 bases. Germline CDR1 is SEHNR and CDR2 is FQNEAQ (reference sequence). V was trimmed by 4 bases and J by 6 bases, leaving 18 bases between them. CDR3 length: 15 residues. The chain's CDR3 is CASSSRGPDRAEAFF. The CDR3 DNA reads TGTGCCAGCAGCTCACGCGGCCCGGACAGAGCTGAAGCTTTCTTT. Drawing the rest from reference TRBV7-9 and TRBJ1-1, the complete variable domain is DTGVSQNPRHKITKRGQNVTFRCDPISEHNRLYWYRQTLGQGPEFLTYFQNEAQLEKSRLLSDRFSAERPKGSFSTLEIQRTEQGDSAMYLCASSSRGPDRAEAFFGQGTRLTVV.

V gene TRBV7-8 combines with J gene TRBJ2-3, with 7 bases aligning to TRBD2. The CDR3 length is 17 residues. Trimming at V came to 2 bases and at J to 2 bases, leaving 10 bases not matched to a gene. From germline, CDR1 is SGHVS and CDR2 FQNEAQ. CDR3 DNA sequence: TGTGCCAGCAGCTTAAGGGCTAGCGGCGCCTCCACAGATACGCAGTATTTT. It codes for CASSLRASGASTDTQYF.

In nucleotides, the CDR3 is TGTGCCAGCAGTGACCTAACAGGGCCCCTCTATGGCTACACCTTC. Amino acids: CASSDLTGPLYGYTF. The rearrangement links TRBV6-1 to TRBJ1-2; TRBD1 might be the D (6 bases). V lost 3 bases and J lost 4, with 15 bases in between. CDR3 length equals 15 residues. In germline, CDR1 is MNHNS, CDR2 SASEGT.

The CDR3 protein is CASSQRLAGSADTQYF. CDR3 DNA sequence: TGTGCCAGCAGCCAACGACTAGCAGGGTCGGCGGATACGCAGTATTTT. The V and J genes are TRBV14 and TRBJ2-3, with TRBD2 identical over 7 bases. Germline CDR1 reads SGHDN; CDR2 reads FVKESK. The CDR3 is 16 residues long. V shed 2 bases, J shed 6 bases, and the junction held 11 bases outside the gene matches.

Only a few counts were recorded for this clone. V and J are TRBV6-6 and TRBJ2-3; 9 bases line up with TRBD1. The CDR3 extends over 16 amino acids. V lost 5 bases to trimming and J lost 5 bases; unmatched junction nucleotides: 11. Germline V lookup: CDR1 MNHNY, CDR2 SVGAGI (reference sequence). In nucleotides, the CDR3 is TGTGCCAGCAGTCGGGACAGGGTATATTCGGGAGATACGCAGTATTTT. Its protein product is CASSRDRVYSGDTQYF.

The chain employs TRBV10-3 and TRBJ1-5; D is possibly TRBD1 (5 bases). V lost 4 bases and J lost 5, with 15 bases in between. CDR3 size: 15 residues. CDR1 and CDR2 from the germline V gene are ENHRY and SYGVKD. In DNA form, the CDR3 reads TGTGCCATCAGTGCCAGGCAGGGAACCGATCAGCCCCAGCATTTT. Translated: CAISARQGTDQPQHF.

The sample holds a few counts of this clone. The DNA of the CDR3 is TGTGCCAGCAGCTTACCACAGGGGGATAGCAATCAGCCCCAGCATTTT. As protein: CASSLPQGDSNQPQHF. The chain employs TRBV7-9 and TRBJ1-5, with TRBD1 matching over 8 bases. There are 16 residues in the CDR3. Germline values: CDR1 SEHNR, CDR2 FQNEAQ (reference sequence). V dropped 2 bases and J dropped 0; count of bases not matched to a gene: 3.

The chain combines TRBV2 with TRBJ2-7; 12 bases fit TRBD1. V was clipped by 6 bases and J by 5 bases; unmatched bases: 5. CDR1 and CDR2 from the germline V gene are SNHLY and FYNNEI. This CDR3 is built from 14 residues. The CDR3 protein is CASRTGQGANEQYF. CDR3 in DNA: TGTGCCAGCAGGACGGGACAGGGGGCTAACGAGCAGTACTTC.

The chain has TRBV4-2 and TRBJ1-2, with D perhaps TRBD1 (6 bases). Looked up from germline, CDR1 is LGHNA and CDR2 is YNFKEQ. CDR3 length: 12 residues. Trimming left V 4 bases short and J 4 bases short, with 7 bases between. The CDR3 region is CASSPTGYGYTF. The CDR3 region has the DNA TGTGCCAGCAGCCCGACAGGCTATGGCTACACCTTC.

This clone was counted only a few times. This sequence joins TRBV18 and TRBJ2-7, with 8 bases aligning to TRBD1. Per the germline V gene, CDR1 is KGHSH and CDR2 is LQKENI. Trimming removed 3 bases from V and 7 bases from J; junction bases left unmatched: 8. This CDR3 has 14 residues. CDR3 protein: CASSPLTGVGEQYF. The CDR3 nucleotides are TGTGCCAGCTCACCGCTGACAGGGGTAGGAGAGCAGTACTTC.

The rearrangement joins TRBV7-2 to TRBJ2-1, with 7 bases aligning to TRBD1. CDR1 is SGHTA and CDR2 is FQGNSA in the germline V gene. With V trimmed by 4 bases and J by 0 bases, 3 bases remained unmatched. The CDR3 is made up of 15 amino acids. CDR3 DNA sequence: TGTGCCAGCAGCTGGCGGACAGGCTCCTACAATGAGCAGTTCTTC. This gives the protein CASSWRTGSYNEQFF.